This T cell receptor (beta chain) originates from a study of beta chain features in type 1 diabetes. Across the study: Across the samples, roughly 98,000,000 sorted cells were examined in total. Study-wide results and caveats: The study notes PCR might favor shorter templates equally in patients and controls.

This clone turned up a few times. Its antigen remains unidentified. Investigators reverse transcribed all isolated RNA, so they sequenced expressed TCRB transcripts. The repertoire was sequenced with immunoSEQ multiplex PCR; TCRdb's copy has only in-frame clones and lacks some. The data contain a few hundred thousand clones, roughly 13% of them seen just once; the ten biggest clones take up 0.015% to 0.02%. This CDR3 is built from 12 residues. The germline CDR1 and CDR2 sequences are MGHRA and YSYEKL. Trimming cost V 3 bases and J 9 bases; bases outside gene matches: 3. Sequencing was done on a sample of naive CD4+ T cells from blood. This chain connects TRBV4-1 to TRBJ2-7; 9 bases align to TRBD1. This receptor was taken from a man aged 18 to 30 in good health. CDR3 DNA sequence: TGCGCCAGCAGCCATGACAGGGGGGGGCAGTACTTC. This encodes CASSHDRGGQYF.